This T cell receptor beta chain was sequenced for a study of T cells in Graves' hyperthyroidism and ophthalmopathy. RNA transcripts gave rise to amplified TCR beta CDR3 regions. When the TCR CDR3 underwent first-round RT-PCR, the HTBI primer set was used. TCRdb called the multiplex PCR reads again in MiXCR, with one record for every CDR3 protein. The sample consists of roughly 530,000 distinct CDR3 sequences, roughly a sixth of them appearing once. On this clonotype: Its target is unknown.

Broader study findings: The model forecast ophthalmopathy, anticipating it by a median about 7 months before onset.

With duration under 3 months, ophthalmopathy was active: Clinical Activity Score at least 3, NOSPECS at least 4. The sequencing input was blood. This receptor was obtained from a woman younger than 30 with Graves' ophthalmopathy.

Here the CDR3 DNA reads TGCGCCAGCAGCCAAGATGGCCAGGGGTTAAGCGGCTACACCTTC. It yields the protein CASSQDGQGLSGYTF. The chain couples TRBV4-3 to TRBJ1-2, with D tentatively TRBD1 (6 bases). Trimming left V 0 bases short and J 8 bases short, with 16 bases between. Germline values: CDR1 LGHNA, CDR2 YSLEER. The CDR3 length is 15 residues.